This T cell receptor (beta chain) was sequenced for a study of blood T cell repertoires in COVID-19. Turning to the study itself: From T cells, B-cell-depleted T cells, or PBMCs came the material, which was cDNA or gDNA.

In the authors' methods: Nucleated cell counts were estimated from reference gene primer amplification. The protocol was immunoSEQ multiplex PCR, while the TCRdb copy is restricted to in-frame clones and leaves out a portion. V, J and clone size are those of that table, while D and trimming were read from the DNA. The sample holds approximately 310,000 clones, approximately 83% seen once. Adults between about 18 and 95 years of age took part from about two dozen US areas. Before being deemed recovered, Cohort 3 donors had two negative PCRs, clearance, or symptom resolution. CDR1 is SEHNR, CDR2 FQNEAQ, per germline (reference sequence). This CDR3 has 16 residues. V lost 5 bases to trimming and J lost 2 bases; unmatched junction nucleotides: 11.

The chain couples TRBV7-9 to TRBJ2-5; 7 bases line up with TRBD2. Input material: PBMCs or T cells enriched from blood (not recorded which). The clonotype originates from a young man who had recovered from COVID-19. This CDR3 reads CASSRGGYAKQETQYF. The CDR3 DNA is TGTGCCAGCAGCCGCGGGGGATACGCGAAACAAGAGACCCAGTACTTC. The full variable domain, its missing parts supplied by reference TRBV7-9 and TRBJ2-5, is DTGVSQNPRHKITKRGQNVTFRCDPISEHNRLYWYRQTLGQGPEFLTYFQNEAQLEKSRLLSDRFSAERPKGSFSTLEIQRTEQGDSAMYLCASSRGGYAKQETQYFGPGTRLLVL.